This T cell receptor beta chain is from a study of T cell responses to AZD1222 COVID-19 vaccine. Findings of the study overall: Without day 14 samples, only post-peak T cell repertoires were studied.

Data came from immunoSEQ multiplex PCR; TCRdb stores just in-frame clones and leaves some out. Altogether over 75,000 clones are present, 80% to 90% being singletons, with the ten largest covering approximately 30%. Trimming left V 2 bases short and J 13 bases short, with 9 bases between. This CDR3 comprises 12 residues. CDR1 and CDR2 from the germline V gene are MDHEN and SYDVKM. About this clone: Its specificity is not known.

The origin of this receptor is an adult in good health. The chain has TRBV28 and TRBJ1-6; a weak D match, TRBD1 (5 bases). Source: peripheral blood, taken on day 0 of AZD1222 vaccination. CDR3 nucleotides: TGTGCCAGCAGTTTAGTCGGGACCCCCCTCCACTTT. This codes for CASSLVGTPLHF.